Shown below are 11 T cell receptor beta chains from a single sample sequenced in a study of CD4 T cells in relation to SARS-CoV-2 and coronaviruses. Sequencing used immunoSEQ multiplex PCR; TCRdb keeps in-frame clones, though not all of them. The sample carries tens of thousands of clones, 60% to 85% recorded once. CD4+ T cells from unexposed donors were obtained before the COVID-19 pandemic (2011-2018). CD4+ T cells were isolated from the cells after roughly 11 days of culture. No antigen has been assigned to these receptors. The sequenced sample was CD4+ T cells from PBMCs, cultured in vitro. The receptors derive from a human donor in good health.

This chain joins TRBV7-7 and TRBJ2-7, with 8 bases lining up with TRBD1. Germline lookup yields CDR1 SSHAT and CDR2 FNYEAQ (reference sequence). The V gene end was trimmed by 1 base and the J gene end by 6 bases; junction bases not matched to a gene: 2. The CDR3 loop spans 13 amino acids. The DNA of the CDR3 is TGTGCCAGCAGCTTAGACAGGGGGTTCGAGCAGTACTTC. Protein product: CASSLDRGFEQYF.

This chain links TRBV7-2 with TRBJ1-3; a possible D gene is TRBD1 (6 bases). Trimming removed 1 base at V and 3 bases at J, with 19 bases between. The CDR3 contains 18 residues. The germline CDR1 and CDR2 sequences are SGHTA and FQGNSA. CDR3 in DNA: TGTGCCAGCAGCTTAGAGGGGGGCAGGGTTGCTTTTGGAAACACCATATATTTT. It translates to CASSLEGGRVAFGNTIYF.

The chain links TRBV21-1 to TRBJ1-2; TRBD1, the table's D call, lacks a check against the DNA. TRBV21-1 is given as a pseudogene. CDR3 size: 17 residues. CDR3 sequence: CASSTHSGTGARYGYTF. The CDR3 coding sequence is TGTGCCAGCAGCACTCATTCCGGGACAGGAGCGAGATATGGCTACACCTTC.

The V gene is TRBV3-1 (or the pseudogene TRBV3-2), the J gene TRBJ2-3, with D possibly matching TRBD1 (6 bases). This CDR3 is 15 amino acids long. CDR1 is LGHDT, CDR2 YNNKEL, per germline (reference sequence). Trimming cost V 1 base and J 1 base, with 9 bases left between them. CDR3 protein: CASSQGDRRTDTQYF. CDR3 coding DNA: TGTGCCAGCAGCCAAGGAGACAGGCGCACAGATACGCAGTATTTT.

The genes are TRBV5-1 and TRBJ1-6; no definite D call. Germline V gene sequence: CDR1 SGHRS, CDR2 YFSETQ. The V gene lost 3 bases and the J gene lost 0 bases, with 10 bases spanning the gap. This CDR3 has 16 amino acids. The CDR3 DNA reads as TGCGCCAGCAGCTGGGTTGGTAGCTCCTATAATTCACCCCTCCACTTT. Protein product: CASSWVGSSYNSPLHF.

The chain combines TRBV5-1 with TRBJ2-5; TRBD1 or TRBD2 may be the D gene (5 bases each). The CDR3 is made up of 14 amino acids. The V end lost 4 bases, the J end lost 5 bases, and 15 bases lay between the germline ends. Germline values: CDR1 SGHRS, CDR2 YFSETQ. CDR3 in DNA: TGCGCCAGCAGCCGAGGGACGGTGGGGGAGACCCAGTACTTC. It specifies CASSRGTVGETQYF. Full variable domain (remainder filled in from reference TRBV5-1 and TRBJ2-5): KAGVTQTPRYLIKTRGQQVTLSCSPISGHRSVSWYQQTPGQGLQFLFEYFSETQRNKGNFPGRFSGRQFSNSRSEMNVSTLELGDSALYLCASSRGTVGETQYFGPGTRLLVL.

CDR3 protein: CASRSTSGVNEQFF. The DNA of the CDR3 is TGCGCCAGCAGATCTACTAGCGGGGTCAATGAGCAGTTCTTC. The chain links TRBV5-1 to TRBJ2-1, with 10 bases fitting TRBD2. J gave up 6 bases and V 5 bases, and 5 bases lay outside the gene matches. The germline gives CDR1 SGHRS, CDR2 YFSETQ. The CDR3 sequence is 14 residues long.

This clone was found once. The rearrangement links TRBV7-3 to TRBJ2-1; 13 nucleotides align to TRBD2. CDR3 length: 13 residues. After removal of 7 bases from V and 10 bases from J, the junction contained 4 bases not matched to a gene. Looked up from germline, CDR1 is SGHTA and CDR2 is FQGTGA. For the CDR3, the DNA is TGTGCCAGCATCATGACTAGCGGGAGGGAGCAGTTCTTC. Translated, it gives CASIMTSGREQFF.

In its sample, this clone was seen a few times. This chain connects TRBV28 to TRBJ1-1, with 8 bases aligning to TRBD1. Trimming removed 5 bases from V and 5 bases from J; junction bases left unmatched: 10. CDR3 length equals 15 residues. Germline CDR1 MDHEN, CDR2 SYDVKM. CDR3 loop: CASSLPQGAGTEAFF. The CDR3 nucleotides read TGTGCCAGCAGTCTCCCGCAGGGGGCTGGGACTGAAGCTTTCTTT.

This clone was detected once. The gene calls are TRBV9 and TRBJ2-3, with 9 bases that match TRBD1. The CDR3 spans 15 residues. The V gene end was trimmed by 3 bases and the J gene end by 6 bases; junction bases not matched to a gene: 8. Per the germline V gene, CDR1 is SGDLS and CDR2 is YYNGEE. DNA of the CDR3: TGTGCCAGCAGCGCACAGGGGGCCCAGCCGGATACGCAGTATTTT. Translated, it gives CASSAQGAQPDTQYF.

The chain recombines TRBV7-8 with TRBJ2-1; a possible D gene is TRBD1 (6 bases). The germline gives CDR1 SGHVS, CDR2 FQNEAQ. This CDR3 comprises 15 residues. V was clipped by 5 bases and J by 3 bases, with 14 bases between them. CDR3 sequence: CASSLWQGNYNEQFF. The CDR3 nucleotides read TGTGCCAGCAGCCTGTGGCAGGGGAACTACAATGAGCAGTTCTTC.